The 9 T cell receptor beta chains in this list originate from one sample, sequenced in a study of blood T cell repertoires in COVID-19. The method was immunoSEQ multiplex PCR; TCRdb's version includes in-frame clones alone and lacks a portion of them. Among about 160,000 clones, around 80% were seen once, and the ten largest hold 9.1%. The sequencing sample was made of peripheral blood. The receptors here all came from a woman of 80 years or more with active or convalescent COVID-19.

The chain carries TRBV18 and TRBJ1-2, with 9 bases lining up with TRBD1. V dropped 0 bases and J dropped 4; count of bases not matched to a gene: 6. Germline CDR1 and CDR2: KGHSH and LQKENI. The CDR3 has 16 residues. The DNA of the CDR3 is TGTGCCAGCTCACCACCCGGGACAGGGTTGGTCTATGGCTACACCTTC. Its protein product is CASSPPGTGLVYGYTF.

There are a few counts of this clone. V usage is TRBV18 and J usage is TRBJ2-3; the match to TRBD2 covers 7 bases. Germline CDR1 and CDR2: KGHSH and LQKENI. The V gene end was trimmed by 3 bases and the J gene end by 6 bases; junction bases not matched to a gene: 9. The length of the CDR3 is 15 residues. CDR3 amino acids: CASSPGGSSSDTQYF. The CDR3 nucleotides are TGTGCCAGCTCACCGGGGGGGAGCTCGTCGGATACGCAGTATTTT.

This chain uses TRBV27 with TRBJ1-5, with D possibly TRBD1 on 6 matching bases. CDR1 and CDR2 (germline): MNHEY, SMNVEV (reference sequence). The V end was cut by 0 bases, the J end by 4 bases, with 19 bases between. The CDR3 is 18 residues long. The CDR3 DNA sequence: TGTGCCAGCAGTTTATCGTGGGGGATAGGGGGTCTTAATCAGCCCCAGCATTTT. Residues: CASSLSWGIGGLNQPQHF.

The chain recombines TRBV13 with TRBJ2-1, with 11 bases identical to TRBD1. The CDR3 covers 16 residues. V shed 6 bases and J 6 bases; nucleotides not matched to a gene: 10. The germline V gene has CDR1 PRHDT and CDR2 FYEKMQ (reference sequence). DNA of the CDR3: TGTGCCAGCAGACGGAATCCGGGACAGGGGGTCAATGAGCAGTTCTTC. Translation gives CASRRNPGQGVNEQFF.

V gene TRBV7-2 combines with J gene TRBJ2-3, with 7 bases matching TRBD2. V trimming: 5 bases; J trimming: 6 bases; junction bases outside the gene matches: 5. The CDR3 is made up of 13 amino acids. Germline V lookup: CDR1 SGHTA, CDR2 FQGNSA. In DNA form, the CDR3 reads TGTGCCAGCAGCAGGAATAGCGGGGATACGCAGTATTTT. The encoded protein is CASSRNSGDTQYF.

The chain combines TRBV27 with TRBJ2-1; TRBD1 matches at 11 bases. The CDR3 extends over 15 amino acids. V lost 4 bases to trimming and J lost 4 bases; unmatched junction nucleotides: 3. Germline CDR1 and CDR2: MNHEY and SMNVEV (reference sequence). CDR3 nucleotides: TGTGCCAGCAGTTCCGGACAGGGGGCTTACAATGAGCAGTTCTTC. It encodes CASSSGQGAYNEQFF.

CDR3 protein: CSVGGQVGRMNTEAFF. Written as DNA, the CDR3 is TGCAGCGTTGGAGGACAGGTCGGAAGAATGAACACTGAAGCTTTCTTT. This chain links TRBV29-1 with TRBJ1-1, with TRBD1 matching over 7 bases. CDR3 length equals 16 residues. Germline CDR1 reads SQVTM; CDR2 reads ANQGSEA. The V and J ends lost 4 bases and 0 bases, in that order; junction bases with no gene match: 11.

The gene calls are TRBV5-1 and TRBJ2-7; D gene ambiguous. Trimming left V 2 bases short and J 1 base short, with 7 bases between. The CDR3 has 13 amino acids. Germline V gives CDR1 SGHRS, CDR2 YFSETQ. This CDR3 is CASSFELSYEQYF. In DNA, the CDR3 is TGCGCCAGCAGCTTCGAACTGTCCTACGAGCAGTACTTC.

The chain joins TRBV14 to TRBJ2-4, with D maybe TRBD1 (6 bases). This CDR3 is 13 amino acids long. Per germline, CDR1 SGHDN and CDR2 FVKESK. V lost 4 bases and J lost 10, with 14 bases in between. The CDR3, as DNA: TGTGCCAGCAGCCCTCAGGGGCTCGGGATTCAGTACTTC. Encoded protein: CASSPQGLGIQYF.